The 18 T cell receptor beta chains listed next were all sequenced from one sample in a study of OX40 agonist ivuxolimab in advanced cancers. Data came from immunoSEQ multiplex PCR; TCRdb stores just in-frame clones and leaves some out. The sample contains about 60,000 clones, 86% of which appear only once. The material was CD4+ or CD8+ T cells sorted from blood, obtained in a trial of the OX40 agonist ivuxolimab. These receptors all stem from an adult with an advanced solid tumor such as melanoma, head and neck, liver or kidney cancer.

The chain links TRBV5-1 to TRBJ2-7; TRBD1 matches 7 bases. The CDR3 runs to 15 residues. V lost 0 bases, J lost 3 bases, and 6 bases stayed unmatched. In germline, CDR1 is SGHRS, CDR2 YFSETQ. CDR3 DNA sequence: TGCGCCAGCAGCTTGGGCCGGGACAGCGACTACGAGCAGTACTTC. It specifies CASSLGRDSDYEQYF.

CDR3 sequence reads: CASSLGVLQGDSDTQYF. In nucleotides, the CDR3 is TGTGCCAGCAGTTTAGGGGTCCTCCAGGGGGATTCGGATACGCAGTATTTT. The rearrangement links TRBV28 to TRBJ2-3; 7 nucleotides line up with TRBD1. The germline gives CDR1 MDHEN, CDR2 SYDVKM. This CDR3 region has 17 residues. V gave up 2 bases and J gave up 6 bases; unmatched junction bases: 14.

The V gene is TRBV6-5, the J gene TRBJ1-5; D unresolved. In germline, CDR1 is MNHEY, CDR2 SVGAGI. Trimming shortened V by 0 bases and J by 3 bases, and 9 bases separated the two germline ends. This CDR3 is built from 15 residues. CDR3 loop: CASSYSKSSNQPQHF. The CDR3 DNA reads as TGTGCCAGCAGTTACTCGAAGTCCTCCAATCAGCCCCAGCATTTT.

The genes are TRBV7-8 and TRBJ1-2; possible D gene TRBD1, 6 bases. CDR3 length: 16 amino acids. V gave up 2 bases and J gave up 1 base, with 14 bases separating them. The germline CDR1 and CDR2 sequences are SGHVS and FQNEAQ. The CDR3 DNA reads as TGTGCCAGCAGCTTAAGACGGACAGAGATTAACTATGGCTACACCTTC. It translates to CASSLRRTEINYGYTF.

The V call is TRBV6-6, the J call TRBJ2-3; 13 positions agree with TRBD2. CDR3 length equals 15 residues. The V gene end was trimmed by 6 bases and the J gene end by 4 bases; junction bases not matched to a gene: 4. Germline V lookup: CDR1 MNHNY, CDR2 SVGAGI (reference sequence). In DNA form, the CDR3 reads TGTGCCAGCAGAGGACTAGCGGGAGCCCCAGATACGCAGTATTTT. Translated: CASRGLAGAPDTQYF.

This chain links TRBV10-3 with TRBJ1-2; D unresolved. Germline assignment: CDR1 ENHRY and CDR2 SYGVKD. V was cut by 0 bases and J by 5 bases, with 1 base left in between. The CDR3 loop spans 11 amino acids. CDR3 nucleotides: TGTGCCATCAGTGAGTCTTATGGCTACACCTTC. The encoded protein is CAISESYGYTF.

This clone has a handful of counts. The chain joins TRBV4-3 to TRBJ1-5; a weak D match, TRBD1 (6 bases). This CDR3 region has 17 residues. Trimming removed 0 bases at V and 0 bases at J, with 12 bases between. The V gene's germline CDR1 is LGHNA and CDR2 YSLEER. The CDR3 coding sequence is TGCGCCAGCAGCCAAGATCTGACAGGCTATAGCAATCAGCCCCAGCATTTT. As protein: CASSQDLTGYSNQPQHF.

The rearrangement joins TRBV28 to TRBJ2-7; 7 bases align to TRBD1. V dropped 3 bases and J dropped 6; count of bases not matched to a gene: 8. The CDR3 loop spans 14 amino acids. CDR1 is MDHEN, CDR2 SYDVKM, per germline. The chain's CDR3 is CASSLGQILREQYF. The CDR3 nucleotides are TGTGCCAGCAGTTTGGGACAGATCTTGCGCGAGCAGTACTTC.

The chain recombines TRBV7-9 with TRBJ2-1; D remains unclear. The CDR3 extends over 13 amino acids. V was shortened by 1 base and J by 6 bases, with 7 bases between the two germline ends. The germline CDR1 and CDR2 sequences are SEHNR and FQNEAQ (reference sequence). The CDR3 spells CASSLEAFNEQFF. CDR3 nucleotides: TGTGCCAGCAGCTTAGAAGCCTTCAATGAGCAGTTCTTC.

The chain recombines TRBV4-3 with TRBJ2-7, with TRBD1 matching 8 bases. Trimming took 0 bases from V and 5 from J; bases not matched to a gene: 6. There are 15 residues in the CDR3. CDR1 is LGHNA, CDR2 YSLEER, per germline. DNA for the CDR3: TGCGCCAGCAGCCAAGATTTAAACAGGGGGAACGAGCAGTACTTC. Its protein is CASSQDLNRGNEQYF.

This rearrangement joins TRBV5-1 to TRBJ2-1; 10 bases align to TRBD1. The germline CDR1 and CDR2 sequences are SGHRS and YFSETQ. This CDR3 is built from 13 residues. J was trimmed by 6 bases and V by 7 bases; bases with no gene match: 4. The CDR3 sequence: CASGGQGGNEQFF. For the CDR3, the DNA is TGCGCCAGCGGAGGACAGGGGGGCAATGAGCAGTTCTTC. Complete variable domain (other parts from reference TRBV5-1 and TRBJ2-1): KAGVTQTPRYLIKTRGQQVTLSCSPISGHRSVSWYQQTPGQGLQFLFEYFSETQRNKGNFPGRFSGRQFSNSRSEMNVSTLELGDSALYLCASGGQGGNEQFFGPGTRLTVL.

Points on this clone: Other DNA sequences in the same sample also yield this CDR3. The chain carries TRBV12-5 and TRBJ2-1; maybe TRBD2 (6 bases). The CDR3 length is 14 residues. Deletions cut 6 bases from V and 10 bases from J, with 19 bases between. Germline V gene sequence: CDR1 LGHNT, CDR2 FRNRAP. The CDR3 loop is CASGGPRRGSEQFF. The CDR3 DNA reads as TGTGCTAGTGGGGGGCCGCGCCGGGGGAGCGAGCAGTTCTTC.

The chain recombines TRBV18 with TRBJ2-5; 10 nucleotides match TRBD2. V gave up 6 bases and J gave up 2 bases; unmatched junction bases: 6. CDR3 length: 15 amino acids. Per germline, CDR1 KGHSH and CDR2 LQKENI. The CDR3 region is CASSHTSGEQETQYF. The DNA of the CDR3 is TGTGCCAGCTCCCACACTAGCGGGGAGCAAGAGACCCAGTACTTC.

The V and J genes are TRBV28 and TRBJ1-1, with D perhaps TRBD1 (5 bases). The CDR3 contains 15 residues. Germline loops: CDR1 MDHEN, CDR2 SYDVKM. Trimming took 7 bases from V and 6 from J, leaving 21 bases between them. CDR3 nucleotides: TGTGCCAGCACTCTTCCGGGACGAACCGGATCTGAAGCTTTCTTT. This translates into CASTLPGRTGSEAFF.

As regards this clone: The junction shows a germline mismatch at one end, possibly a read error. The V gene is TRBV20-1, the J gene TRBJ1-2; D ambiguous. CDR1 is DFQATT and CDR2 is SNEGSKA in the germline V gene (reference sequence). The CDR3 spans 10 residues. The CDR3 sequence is CSANPSLILF. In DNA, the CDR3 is TGCAGTGCAAATCCTAGTTTGATTCTCTTC.

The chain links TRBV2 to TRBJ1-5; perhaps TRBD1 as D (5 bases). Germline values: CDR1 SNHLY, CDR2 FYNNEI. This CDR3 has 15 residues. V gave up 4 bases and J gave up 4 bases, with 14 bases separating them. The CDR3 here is CASSGDRGWNQPQHF. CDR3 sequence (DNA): TGTGCCAGCAGTGGGGATCGGGGGTGGAATCAGCCCCAGCATTTT.

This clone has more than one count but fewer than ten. CDR3 sequence (DNA): TGTGCCTGGAACCCAGAAGGGATCGGAAACACCATATATTTT. As protein: CAWNPEGIGNTIYF. J is TRBJ1-3 and V is TRBV30; the D is unclear. V lost 4 bases, J lost 4 bases, and 14 bases lay in between. Germline V lookup: CDR1 GTSNPN, CDR2 SVGIG (reference sequence). The CDR3 totals 14 residues. Combining the CDR3 with reference TRBV30 and TRBJ1-3 gives the whole variable domain SQTIHQWPATLVQPVGSPLSLECTVEGTSNPNLYWYRQAAGRGLQLLFYSVGIGQISSEVPQNLSASRPQDRQFILSSKKLLLSDSGFYLCAWNPEGIGNTIYFGEGSWLTVV.

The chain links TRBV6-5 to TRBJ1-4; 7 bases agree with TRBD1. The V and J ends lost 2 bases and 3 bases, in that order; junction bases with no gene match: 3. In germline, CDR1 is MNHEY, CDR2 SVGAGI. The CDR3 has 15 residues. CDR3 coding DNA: TGTGCCAGCAGTTACCAGGGACAGCCTAATGAAAAACTGTTTTTT. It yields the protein CASSYQGQPNEKLFF.